This T cell receptor beta chain was sequenced during a study of blood T cell repertoires in COVID-19. Study background: Sample material is recorded as cDNA or gDNA derived from T cells, B-cell-depleted T cells, or PBMCs.

V dropped 2 bases and J dropped 8 bases, with 16 bases sitting between them. The CDR3 extends over 16 amino acids. Per germline, CDR1 SGHVS and CDR2 FNYEAQ. Original processing notes: Cell counts per sample came from amplifying reference gene primers. Data came from immunoSEQ multiplex PCR; TCRdb stores just in-frame clones and leaves some out. D and trimming were read from the DNA, whereas the V and J calls and clone size are those reported in that table. The sample has 350,000 to 450,000 clones; approximately 89% are singletons. Assignment of participants to cohorts was predicated upon participant-reported clinical history.

The sample comprised PBMCs or T cells enriched from blood (not recorded which). The sequence derives from a woman aged 40 to 49 who had been exposed to COVID-19. The rearrangement uses TRBV7-6 and TRBJ1-6, with D tentatively TRBD1 (5 bases). CDR3 sequence reads: CASSLLGRQGHSPLHF. The CDR3 DNA sequence: TGTGCCAGCAGCTTACTTGGGCGGCAGGGTCATTCACCCCTCCACTTT.